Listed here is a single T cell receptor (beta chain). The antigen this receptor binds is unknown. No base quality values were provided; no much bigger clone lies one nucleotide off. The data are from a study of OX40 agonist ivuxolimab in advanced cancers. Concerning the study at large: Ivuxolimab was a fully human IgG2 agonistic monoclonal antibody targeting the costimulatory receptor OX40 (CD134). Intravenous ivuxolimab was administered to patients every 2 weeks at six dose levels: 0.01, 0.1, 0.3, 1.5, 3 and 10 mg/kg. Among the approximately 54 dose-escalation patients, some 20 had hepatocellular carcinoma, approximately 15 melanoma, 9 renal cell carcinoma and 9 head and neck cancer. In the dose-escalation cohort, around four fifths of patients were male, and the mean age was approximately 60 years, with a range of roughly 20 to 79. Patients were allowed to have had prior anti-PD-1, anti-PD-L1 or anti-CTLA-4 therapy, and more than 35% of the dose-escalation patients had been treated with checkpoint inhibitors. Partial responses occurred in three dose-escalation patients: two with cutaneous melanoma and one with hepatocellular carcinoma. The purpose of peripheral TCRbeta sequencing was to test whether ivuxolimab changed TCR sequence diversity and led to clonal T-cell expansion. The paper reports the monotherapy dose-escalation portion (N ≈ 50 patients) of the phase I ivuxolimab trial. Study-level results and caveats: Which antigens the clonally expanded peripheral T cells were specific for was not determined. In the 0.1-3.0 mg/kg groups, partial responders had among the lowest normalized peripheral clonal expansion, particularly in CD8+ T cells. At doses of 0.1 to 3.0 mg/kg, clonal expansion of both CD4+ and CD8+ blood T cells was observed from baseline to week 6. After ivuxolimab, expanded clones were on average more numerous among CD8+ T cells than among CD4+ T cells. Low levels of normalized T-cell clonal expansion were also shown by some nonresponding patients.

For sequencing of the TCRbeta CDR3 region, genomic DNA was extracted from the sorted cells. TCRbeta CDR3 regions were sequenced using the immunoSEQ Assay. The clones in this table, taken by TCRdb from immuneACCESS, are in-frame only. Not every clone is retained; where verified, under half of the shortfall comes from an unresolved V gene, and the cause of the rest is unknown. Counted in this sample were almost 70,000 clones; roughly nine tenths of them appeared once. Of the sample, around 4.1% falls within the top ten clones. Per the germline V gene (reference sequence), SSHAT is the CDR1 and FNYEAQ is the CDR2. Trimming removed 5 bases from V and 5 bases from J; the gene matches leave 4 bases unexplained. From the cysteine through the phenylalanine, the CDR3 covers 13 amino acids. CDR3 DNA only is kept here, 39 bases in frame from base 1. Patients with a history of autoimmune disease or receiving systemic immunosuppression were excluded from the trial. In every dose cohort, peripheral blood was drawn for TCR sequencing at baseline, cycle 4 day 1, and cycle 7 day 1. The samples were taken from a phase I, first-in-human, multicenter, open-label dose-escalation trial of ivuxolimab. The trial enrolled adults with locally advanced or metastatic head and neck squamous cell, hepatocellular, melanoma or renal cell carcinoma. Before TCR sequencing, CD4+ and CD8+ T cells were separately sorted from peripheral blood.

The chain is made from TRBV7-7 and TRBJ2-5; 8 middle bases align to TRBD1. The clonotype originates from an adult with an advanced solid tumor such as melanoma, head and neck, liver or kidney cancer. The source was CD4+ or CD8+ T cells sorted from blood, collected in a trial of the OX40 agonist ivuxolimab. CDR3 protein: CASSQTGGETQYF. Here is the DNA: TGTGCCAGCAGCCAAACAGGGGGTGAGACCCAGTACTTC.